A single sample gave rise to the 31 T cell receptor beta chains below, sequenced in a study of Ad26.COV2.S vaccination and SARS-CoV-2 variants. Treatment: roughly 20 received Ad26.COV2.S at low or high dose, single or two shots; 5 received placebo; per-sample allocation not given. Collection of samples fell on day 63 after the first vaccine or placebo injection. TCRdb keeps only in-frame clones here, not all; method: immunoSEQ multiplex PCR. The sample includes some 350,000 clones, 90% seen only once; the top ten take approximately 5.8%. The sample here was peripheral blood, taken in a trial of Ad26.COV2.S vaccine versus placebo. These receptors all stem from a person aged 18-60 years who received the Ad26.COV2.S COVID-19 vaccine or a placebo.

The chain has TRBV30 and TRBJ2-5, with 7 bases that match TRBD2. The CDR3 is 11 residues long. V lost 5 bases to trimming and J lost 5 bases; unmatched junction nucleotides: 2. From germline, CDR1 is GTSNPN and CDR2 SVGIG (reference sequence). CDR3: CAWAGGETQYF. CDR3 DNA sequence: TGTGCCTGGGCCGGGGGGGAGACCCAGTACTTC.

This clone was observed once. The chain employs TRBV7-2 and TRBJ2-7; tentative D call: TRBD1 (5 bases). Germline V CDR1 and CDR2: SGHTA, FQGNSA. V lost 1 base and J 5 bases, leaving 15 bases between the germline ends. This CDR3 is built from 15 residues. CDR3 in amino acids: CASSLGGLTANEQYF. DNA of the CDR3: TGTGCCAGCAGCTTAGGGGGTTTGACAGCAAACGAGCAGTACTTC.

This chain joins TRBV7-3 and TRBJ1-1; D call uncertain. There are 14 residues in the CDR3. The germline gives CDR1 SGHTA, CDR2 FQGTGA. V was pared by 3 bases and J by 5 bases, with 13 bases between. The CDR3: CASSFDPGRTEAFF. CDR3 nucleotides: TGTGCCAGCAGCTTTGACCCGGGCCGGACTGAAGCTTTCTTT. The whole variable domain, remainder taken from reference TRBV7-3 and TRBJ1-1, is GAGVSQTPSNKVTEKGKYVELRCDPISGHTALYWYRQSLGQGPEFLIYFQGTGAADDSGLPNDRFFAVRPEGSVSTLKIQRTERGDSAVYLCASSFDPGRTEAFFGQGTRLTVV.

CDR3 DNA sequence: TGTGCCAGCAGTCCCACTCTAGCCAAAAACATTCAGTACTTC. Protein sequence: CASSPTLAKNIQYF. The chain employs TRBV3-1 (or the pseudogene TRBV3-2) and TRBJ2-4; no firm D call. Trimming cost V 6 bases and J 0 bases, with 9 bases left between them. Germline lookup yields CDR1 LGHDT and CDR2 YNNKEL (reference sequence). This CDR3 is built from 14 residues.

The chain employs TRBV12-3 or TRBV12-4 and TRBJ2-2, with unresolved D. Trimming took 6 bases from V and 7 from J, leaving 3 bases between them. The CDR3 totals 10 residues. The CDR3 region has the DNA TGTGCCAGCAGGGGCGGGGAGCTGTTTTTT. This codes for CASRGGELFF.

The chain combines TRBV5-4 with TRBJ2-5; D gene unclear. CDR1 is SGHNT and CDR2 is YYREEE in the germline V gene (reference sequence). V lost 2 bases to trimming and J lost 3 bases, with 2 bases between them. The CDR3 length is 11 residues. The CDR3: CASSFKETQYF. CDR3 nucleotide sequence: TGTGCCAGCAGCTTCAAAGAGACCCAGTACTTC. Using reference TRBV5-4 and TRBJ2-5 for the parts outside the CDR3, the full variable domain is ETGVTQSPTHLIKTRGQQVTLRCSSQSGHNTVSWYQQALGQGPQFIFQYYREEENGRGNFPPRFSGLQFPNYSSELNVNALELDDSALYLCASSFKETQYFGPGTRLLVL.

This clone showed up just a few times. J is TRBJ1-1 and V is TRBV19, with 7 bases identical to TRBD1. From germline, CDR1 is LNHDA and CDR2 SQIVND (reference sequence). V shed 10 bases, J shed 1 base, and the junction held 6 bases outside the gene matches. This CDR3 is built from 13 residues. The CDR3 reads CATTGQQNTEAFF. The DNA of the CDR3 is TGTGCCACTACGGGACAGCAGAACACTGAAGCTTTCTTT.

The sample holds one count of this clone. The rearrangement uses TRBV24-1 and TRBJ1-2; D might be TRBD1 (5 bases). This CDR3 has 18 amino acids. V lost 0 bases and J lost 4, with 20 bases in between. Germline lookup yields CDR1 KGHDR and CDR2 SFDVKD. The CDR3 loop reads CATSDLKCRASGIYGYTF. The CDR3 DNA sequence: TGTGCCACCAGTGATTTGAAATGCCGGGCCTCAGGGATCTATGGCTACACCTTC.

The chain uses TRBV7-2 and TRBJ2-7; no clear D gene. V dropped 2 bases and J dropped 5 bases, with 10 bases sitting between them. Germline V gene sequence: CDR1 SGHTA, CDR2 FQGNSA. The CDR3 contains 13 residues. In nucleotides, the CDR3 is TGTGCCAGCAGCTTACGCCGGGTGGACGAGCAGTACTTC. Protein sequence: CASSLRRVDEQYF.

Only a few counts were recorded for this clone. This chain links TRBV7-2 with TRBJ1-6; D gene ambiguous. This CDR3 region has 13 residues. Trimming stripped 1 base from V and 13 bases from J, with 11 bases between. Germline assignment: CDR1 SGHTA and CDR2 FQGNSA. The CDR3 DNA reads TGTGCCAGCAGCTTAGACGGGCAAACGCCCCTCCACTTT. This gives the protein CASSLDGQTPLHF.

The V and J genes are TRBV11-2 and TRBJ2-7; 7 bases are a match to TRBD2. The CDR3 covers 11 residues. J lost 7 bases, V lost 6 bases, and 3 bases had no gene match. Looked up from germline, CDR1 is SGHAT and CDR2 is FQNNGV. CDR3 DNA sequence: TGTGCCAGCAGTTCACTAGCGGAGCAGTACGTC. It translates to CASSSLAEQYV.

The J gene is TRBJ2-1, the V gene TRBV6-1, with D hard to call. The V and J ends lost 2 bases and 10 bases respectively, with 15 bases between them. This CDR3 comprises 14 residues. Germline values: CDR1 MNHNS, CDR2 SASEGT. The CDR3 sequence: CASSEFFAGEEQFF. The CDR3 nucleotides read TGTGCCAGCAGTGAATTTTTCGCAGGAGAGGAGCAGTTCTTC.

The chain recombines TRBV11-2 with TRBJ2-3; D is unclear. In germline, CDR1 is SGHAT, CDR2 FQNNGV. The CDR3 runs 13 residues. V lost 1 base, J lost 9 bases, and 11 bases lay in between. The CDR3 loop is CASSLGEAGTQYF. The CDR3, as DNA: TGTGCCAGCAGCTTAGGAGAGGCAGGCACGCAGTATTTT.

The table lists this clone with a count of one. DNA of the CDR3: TGTGCCAGCAGCCAATATCACAGTGGGCACACCGGGGAGCTGTTTTTT. It translates to CASSQYHSGHTGELFF. V is TRBV3-1 (or the pseudogene TRBV3-2) and J is TRBJ2-2, with unresolved D. The ends were cut back, 2 bases at V and 3 bases at J, with 13 bases in the middle. CDR3 length equals 16 residues. Germline V gives CDR1 LGHDT, CDR2 YNNKEL (reference sequence).

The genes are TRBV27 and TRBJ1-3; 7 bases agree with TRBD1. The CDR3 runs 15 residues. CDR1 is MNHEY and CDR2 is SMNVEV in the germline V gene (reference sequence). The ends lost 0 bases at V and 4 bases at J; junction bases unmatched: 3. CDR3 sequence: CASSLSRGHGNTIYF. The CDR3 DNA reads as TGTGCCAGCAGTTTATCGAGGGGGCACGGAAACACCATATATTTT.

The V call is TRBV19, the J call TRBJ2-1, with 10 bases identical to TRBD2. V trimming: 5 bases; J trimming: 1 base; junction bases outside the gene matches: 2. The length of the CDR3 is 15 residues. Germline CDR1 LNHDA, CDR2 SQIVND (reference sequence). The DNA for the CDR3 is TGTGCCAGTAGTCGGACTAGCGGTTCCTACAATGAGCAGTTCTTC. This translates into CASSRTSGSYNEQFF.

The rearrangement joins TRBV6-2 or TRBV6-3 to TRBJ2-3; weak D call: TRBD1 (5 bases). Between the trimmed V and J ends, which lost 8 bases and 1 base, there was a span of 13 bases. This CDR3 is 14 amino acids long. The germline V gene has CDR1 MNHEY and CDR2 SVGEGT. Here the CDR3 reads CASCWGDGTDTQYF. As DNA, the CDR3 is TGTGCCAGCTGTTGGGGCGACGGCACAGATACGCAGTATTTT.

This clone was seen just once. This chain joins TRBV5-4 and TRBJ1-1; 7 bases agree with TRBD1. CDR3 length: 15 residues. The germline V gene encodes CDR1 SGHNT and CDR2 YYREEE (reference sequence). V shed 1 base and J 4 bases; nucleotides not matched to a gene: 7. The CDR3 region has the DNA TGTGCCAGCAGCTTGCCAGGGGGGTCGTTCACTGAAGCTTTCTTT. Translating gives CASSLPGGSFTEAFF.

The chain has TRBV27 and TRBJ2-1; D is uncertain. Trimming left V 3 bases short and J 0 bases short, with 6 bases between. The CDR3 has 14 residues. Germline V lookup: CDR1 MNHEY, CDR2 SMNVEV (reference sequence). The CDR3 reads CASSLELSYNEQFF. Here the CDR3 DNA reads TGTGCCAGCAGTTTGGAGCTCTCCTACAATGAGCAGTTCTTC.

The CDR3 protein is CATSDSGDGTETYTF. The CDR3 nucleotides are TGTGCCACCAGTGATTCCGGTGACGGGACAGAAACGTACACCTTC. The chain combines TRBV24-1 with TRBJ1-2; TRBD1 agrees at 7 bases. The CDR3 covers 15 residues. The junction had 13 bases not matched to a gene; V was cut back by 2 bases and J by 11 bases. Germline V lookup: CDR1 KGHDR, CDR2 SFDVKD.

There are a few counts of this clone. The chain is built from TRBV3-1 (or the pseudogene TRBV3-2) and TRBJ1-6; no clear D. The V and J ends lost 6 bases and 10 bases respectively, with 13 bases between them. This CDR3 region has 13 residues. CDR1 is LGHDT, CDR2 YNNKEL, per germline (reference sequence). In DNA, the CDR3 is TGTGCCAGCAGTCGAAAAACGGAGTCACCCCTCCACTTT. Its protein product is CASSRKTESPLHF.

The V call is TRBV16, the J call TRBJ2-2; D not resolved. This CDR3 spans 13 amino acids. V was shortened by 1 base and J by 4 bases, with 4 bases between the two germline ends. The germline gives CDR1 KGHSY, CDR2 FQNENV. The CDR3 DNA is TGTGCCAGCAGCCAATGGTCCACCGGGGAGCTGTTTTTT. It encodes CASSQWSTGELFF.

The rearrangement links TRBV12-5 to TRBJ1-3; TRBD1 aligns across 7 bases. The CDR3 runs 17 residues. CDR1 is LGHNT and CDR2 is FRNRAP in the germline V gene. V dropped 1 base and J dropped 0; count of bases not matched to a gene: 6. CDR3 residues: CASGLAYTGASGNTIYF. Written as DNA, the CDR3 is TGTGCTAGTGGTTTGGCCTACACAGGGGCCTCTGGAAACACCATATATTTT.

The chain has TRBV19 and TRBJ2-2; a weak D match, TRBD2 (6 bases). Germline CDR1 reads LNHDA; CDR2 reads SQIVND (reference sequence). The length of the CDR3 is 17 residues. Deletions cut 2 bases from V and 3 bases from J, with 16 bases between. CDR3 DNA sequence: TGTGCCAGTAGTATATATGGCGGGAAGGGCTACACCGGGGAGCTGTTTTTT. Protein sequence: CASSIYGGKGYTGELFF.

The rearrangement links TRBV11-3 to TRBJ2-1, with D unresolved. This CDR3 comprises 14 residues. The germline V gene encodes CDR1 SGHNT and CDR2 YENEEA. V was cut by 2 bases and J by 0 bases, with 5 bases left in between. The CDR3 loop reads CASSLSISYNEQFF. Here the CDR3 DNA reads TGTGCCAGCAGCTTATCGATCTCCTACAATGAGCAGTTCTTC.

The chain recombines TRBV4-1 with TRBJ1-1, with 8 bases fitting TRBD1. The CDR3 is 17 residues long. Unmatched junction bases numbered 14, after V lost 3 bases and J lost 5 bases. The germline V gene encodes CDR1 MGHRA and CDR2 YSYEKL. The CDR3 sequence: CASSQTGAHRRDTEAFF. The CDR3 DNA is TGCGCCAGCAGCCAGACAGGGGCCCACCGGAGGGATACTGAAGCTTTCTTT.

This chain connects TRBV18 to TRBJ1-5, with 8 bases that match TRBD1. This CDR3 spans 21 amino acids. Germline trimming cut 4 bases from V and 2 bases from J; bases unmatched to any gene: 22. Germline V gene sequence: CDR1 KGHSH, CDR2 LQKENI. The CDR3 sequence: CASSQSPGTGPEARGNQPQHF. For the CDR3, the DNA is TGTGCCAGCTCACAAAGTCCCGGGACAGGTCCGGAGGCTCGAGGCAATCAGCCCCAGCATTTT.

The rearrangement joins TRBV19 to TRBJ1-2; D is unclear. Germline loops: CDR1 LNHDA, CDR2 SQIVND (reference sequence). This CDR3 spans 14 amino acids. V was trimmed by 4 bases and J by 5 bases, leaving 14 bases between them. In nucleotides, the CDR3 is TGTGCCAGTAGTAGGCAGCTAGAAACGTATGGCTACACCTTC. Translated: CASSRQLETYGYTF.

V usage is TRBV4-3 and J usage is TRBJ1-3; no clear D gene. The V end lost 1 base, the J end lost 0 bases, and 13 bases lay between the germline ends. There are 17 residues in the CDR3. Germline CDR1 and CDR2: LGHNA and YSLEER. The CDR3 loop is CASSQVTQVTSGNTIYF. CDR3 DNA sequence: TGCGCCAGCAGCCAAGTTACTCAGGTTACCTCTGGAAACACCATATATTTT.

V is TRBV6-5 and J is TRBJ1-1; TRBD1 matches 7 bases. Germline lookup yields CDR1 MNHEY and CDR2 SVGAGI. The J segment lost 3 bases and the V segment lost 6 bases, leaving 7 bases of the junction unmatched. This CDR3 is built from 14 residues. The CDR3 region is CASRLNRGYTEAFF. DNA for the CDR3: TGTGCCAGCAGGTTAAACAGGGGCTACACTGAAGCTTTCTTT.

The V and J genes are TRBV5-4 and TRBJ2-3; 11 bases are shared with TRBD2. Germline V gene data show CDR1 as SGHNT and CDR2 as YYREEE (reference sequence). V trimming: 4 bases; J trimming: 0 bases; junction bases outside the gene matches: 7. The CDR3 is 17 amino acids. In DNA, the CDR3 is TGTGCCAGCAGCCTCAACATAGCGGGAGGGAGCACAGATACGCAGTATTTT. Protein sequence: CASSLNIAGGSTDTQYF. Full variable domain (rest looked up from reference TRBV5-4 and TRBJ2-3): ETGVTQSPTHLIKTRGQQVTLRCSSQSGHNTVSWYQQALGQGPQFIFQYYREEENGRGNFPPRFSGLQFPNYSSELNVNALELDDSALYLCASSLNIAGGSTDTQYFGPGTRLTVL.